These 17 T cell receptor delta chains originate from one sample sequenced in a study of delta chains in infants with herpesvirus infections. PBMC RNA was reverse transcribed using gamma-chain- and delta-chain-specific primers. TCRdb redid clone calling on the RT-PCR reads using CATT. The sample has over a thousand delta-chain clones; 6.5% to 8.5% are singletons. This specimen consisted of peripheral blood, obtained at time point 1 of longitudinal follow-up. The receptors shown here come from a human donor who was a Ugandan infant, either HIV-exposed or HIV-unexposed (not recorded which).

The sample holds a few counts of this clone. The J gene is TRDJ1, the V gene TRDV1; 10 bases are a match to TRDD3. This CDR3 region has 19 residues. After removal of 2 bases from V and 0 bases from J, the junction contained 12 bases not matched to a gene. Germline lookup yields CDR1 TSWWSYY and CDR2 QGS. The CDR3 DNA is TGTGCTCTTGGGGAAAGTGGGAGGACTGGGGGATTCAACACCGATAAACTCATCTTT. Amino acid sequence: CALGESGRTGGFNTDKLIF.

This clone was counted a few times. This chain links TRDV2 with TRDJ1; no clear D gene. The germline CDR1 and CDR2 sequences are GEAIGNYY and EKD. The V and J ends lost 0 bases and 0 bases respectively, with 10 bases between them. The CDR3 spans 15 residues. CDR3 residues: CACDTSGTYTDKLIF. The DNA for the CDR3 is TGTGCCTGTGACACCTCCGGGACCTACACCGATAAACTCATCTTT.

This rearrangement joins TRDV1 to TRDJ1; 12 bases agree with TRDD3. The V and J ends lost 0 bases and 1 base, in that order; junction bases with no gene match: 6. Per germline, CDR1 TSWWSYY and CDR2 QGS. The CDR3 extends over 18 amino acids. CDR3 DNA: TGTGCTCTTGGGGAACTGAAGCCACTGGGGGATACCACCGATAAACTCATCTTT. Translating it yields CALGELKPLGDTTDKLIF.

This clone is large (0.1 to 1%) within its sample. This chain joins TRAV29/DV5 and TRDJ1, with 10 bases matching TRDD3. Per germline, CDR1 NSMFDY and CDR2 ISSIKDK. The CDR3 is made up of 22 amino acids. Trimming cost V 0 bases and J 0 bases; bases outside gene matches: 23. CDR3 in amino acids: CAASAPFAGDTPDVRYTDKLIF. Written as DNA, the CDR3 is TGTGCAGCAAGCGCGCCCTTCGCGGGGGATACGCCGGACGTTCGGTACACCGATAAACTCATCTTT.

On this clone itself: A much bigger clone sits one base away, suggesting this may be a read error. The gene calls are TRDV1 and TRDJ3; 7 bases map to TRDD3. Germline V gene sequence: CDR1 TSWWSYY, CDR2 QGS. V was clipped by 4 bases and J by 1 base; unmatched bases: 19. The CDR3 has 22 residues. The CDR3 loop reads CALGGSKGTRTGVSWDTRQMFF. The CDR3 DNA reads TGTGCTCTTGGGGGGTCTAAGGGCACCCGGACTGGGGTTTCCTGGGACACCCGACAGATGTTTTTC.

This clone is deemed large. This specimen includes other DNA sequences encoding the same CDR3. V and J are TRDV1 and TRDJ1; 7 positions match TRDD3. The CDR3 sequence is 13 residues long. V was pared by 5 bases and J by 10 bases, with 10 bases of the junction left unmatched. CDR1 and CDR2 (germline): TSWWSYY, QGS. This chain's CDR3 is CALGLPGGWGLIF. The CDR3 nucleotides are TGTGCTCTTGGGCTCCCCGGGGGATGGGGACTCATCTTT.

This clone is medium-sized (0.01 to 0.1%) in the sample. J is TRDJ1 and V is TRDV1, with 8 bases fitting TRDD3. The junction had 17 bases not matched to a gene; V was cut back by 0 bases and J by 2 bases. CDR3 size: 20 residues. Germline CDR1 TSWWSYY, CDR2 QGS. For the CDR3, the DNA is TGTGCTCTTGGGGAACTAAGCCTCCAACATACTGGGGGGGATACCGATAAACTCATCTTT. Translation gives CALGELSLQHTGGDTDKLIF.

A note on this clone: Only one base separates this from a far larger clonotype, so it likely reflects a read error. The V gene is TRDV2, the J gene TRDJ1; 8 bases map to TRDD3. No J gene was available from TCRdb, and it was assigned here by a germline match of the DNA. The germline V gene has CDR1 GEAIGNYY and CDR2 EKD. The CDR3 is made up of 19 amino acids. Trimming at V came to 3 bases and at J to 0 bases, leaving 17 bases not matched to a gene. CDR3 DNA sequence: TGTGCCTGTGACCTCCGGCCAACTGGGGGCTCCCCCGACACCGATAAACTCATCTTT. It is translated as CACDLRPTGGSPDTDKLIF.

About this clone itself: With a much larger clone just one base away, this may be a read error. The chain joins TRDV2 to TRDJ3, with 8 bases aligning to TRDD3. Germline V gene data show CDR1 as GEAIGNYY and CDR2 as EKD. The CDR3 runs to 18 residues. V dropped 1 base and J dropped 0; count of bases not matched to a gene: 4. CDR3 protein: CACDTGGSDSWDTRQMFF. The DNA for the CDR3 is TGTGCCTGTGACACTGGGGGATCCGACTCCTGGGACACCCGACAGATGTTTTTC.

On this clone itself: This may be a read error, as it is one base from a much larger clone. The rearrangement joins TRDV1 to TRDJ1, with 9 bases that match TRDD3. The J gene was missing in TCRdb and was found by matching the end of the DNA to germline. V shed 1 base and J 3 bases; nucleotides not matched to a gene: 18. The germline gives CDR1 TSWWSYY, CDR2 QGS. The CDR3 totals 20 residues. Here the CDR3 reads CALGEHSYLWGILRSDKLIF. The CDR3, as DNA: TGTGCTCTTGGGGAACATTCCTACCTCTGGGGGATCCTCAGGTCCGATAAACTCATCTTT.

As concerns this clone: This may come from a read error, since a much larger clone is one base off. The V gene is TRDV2, the J gene TRDJ3; TRDD3 matches at 12 bases. Germline V gene lookup returns CDR1 GEAIGNYY and CDR2 EKD. This CDR3 is built from 21 residues. CDR3 loop: CAFDSTGGYQYSSWDTRQMFF. In DNA, the CDR3 is TGTGCCTTTGACAGTACTGGGGGATACCAATATTCCTCCTGGGACACCCGACAGATGTTTTTC.

This clone is labeled as medium-sized. Here the CDR3 reads CACDTGGNAAQLFF. Written as DNA, the CDR3 is TGTGCCTGTGACACTGGGGGGAACGCAGCACAACTCTTCTTT. The chain employs TRDV2 and TRDJ2, with a weak D call TRDD3 (6 bases). Trimming removed 1 base at V and 6 bases at J, with 11 bases between. CDR3 length: 14 residues. Germline CDR1 GEAIGNYY, CDR2 EKD.

To note about this clone: This may arise from a read error, as a much more abundant clone is one base away. This rearrangement joins TRDV2 to TRDJ1, with D maybe TRDD3 (5 bases). No J gene is reported in TCRdb; it was inferred here by comparing the DNA with germline. V was trimmed by 3 bases and J by 0 bases, leaving 10 bases between them. Germline V lookup: CDR1 GEAIGNYY, CDR2 EKD. The CDR3 extends over 14 amino acids. CDR3 residues: CACDPLGYTDKLIF. CDR3 nucleotide sequence: TGTGCCTGTGACCCCCTGGGATACACCGATAAACTCATCTTT.

This clone was picked up a small number of times. V is TRDV1 and J is TRDJ1; TRDD3 aligns across 11 bases. The germline V gene encodes CDR1 TSWWSYY and CDR2 QGS. The CDR3 has 20 amino acids. V shed 2 bases, J shed 0 bases, and the junction held 14 bases outside the gene matches. The CDR3 DNA reads TGTGCTCTTGGGGAAAGGAGTCCGAACTGGGGGATAGGGTACACCGATAAACTCATCTTT. This sequence encodes CALGERSPNWGIGYTDKLIF.

Turning to this clone: A much bigger clone sits one base away, suggesting this may be a read error. The chain joins TRDV2 to TRDJ2; 12 bases map to TRDD3. Here the J gene came from matching the DNA to germline, since TCRdb omits it. This CDR3 has 21 residues. CDR1 GEAIGNYY and CDR2 EKD come from the germline V gene. This CDR3 reads CARDTVPLVLGDTPVTAQLFF. The CDR3 coding sequence is TGTGCCCGTGACACCGTTCCCCTCGTACTGGGGGATACTCCGGTGACAGCACAACTCTTCTTT.

In this sample, this clone is large. This chain joins TRDV1 and TRDJ1, with D possibly TRDD3 on 5 matching bases. The V end was cut by 4 bases, the J end by 2 bases, with 20 bases between. CDR3 size: 17 residues. Germline CDR1 and CDR2: TSWWSYY and QGS. In DNA form, the CDR3 reads TGTGCTCTTGGGGTCTGCCTGTGGCCCGTGGGGACCGATAAACTCATCTTT. It specifies CALGVCLWPVGTDKLIF.

The sample holds a few counts of this clone. Other DNA sequences within the sample encode an identical CDR3. In DNA form, the CDR3 reads TGTGCCTGTGATACTGGGGGATACTCTTCCTGGGACACCCGACAGATGTTTTTC. Its translation: CACDTGGYSSWDTRQMFF. The chain recombines TRDV2 with TRDJ3; TRDD3 aligns across 12 bases. Germline loops: CDR1 GEAIGNYY, CDR2 EKD. The CDR3 totals 18 residues. V trimming: 4 bases; J trimming: 1 base; junction bases outside the gene matches: 4.